These T cell receptor beta chains were read from a single sample in a study of cytomegalovirus exposure and HLA in healthy donors. Profiling relied on immunoSEQ multiplex PCR, and the TCRdb table lists in-frame clones only, not all of them. The sample records some 310,000 clones, roughly 86% being singletons. What was sequenced was PBMCs. The source of these receptors is a man aged 25-45 years in good health and CMV-seronegative. The CDR3 runs from the conserved cysteine through the conserved F or W. A D gene is named only where the DNA matches it firmly. Where a row states a size, it is once, few, many or the class of an expanded clone; other rows omit it.

>TRBD1|TRBJ1-5|TRBV6-6|-
TGTGCCAGCAGTCCTGGCAGGCAGGGGGACCAGCCCCAGCATTTT
CASSPGRQGDQPQHF
>TRBD1|TRBJ1-6|TRBV10-2|-
TGCGCCAGCAGCTCGGACAGGGGTTATTCACCCCTCCACTTT
CASSSDRGYSPLHF
>-|TRBJ1-3|TRBV5-1|once
TGCGCCAGCAGGCAGAACTCTGGAAACACCATATATTTT
CASRQNSGNTIYF
>-|TRBJ2-4|TRBV27|once
TGTGCCAGCAGTCCCTACGGCGGGTCCAAGGAAAACATTCAGTACTTC
CASSPYGGSKENIQYF
>TRBD2|TRBJ2-1|TRBV29-1|-
TGCAGCGTTGCCCCCCATGCTAGCGGGGGGGCCGGACCCTACAATGAGCAGTTCTTC
CSVAPHASGGAGPYNEQFF
>TRBD2|TRBJ2-3|TRBV7-9|once
TGTGCCAGCAGCTTAGCGACGAGCGGGGGGGCACATACGCAGTATTTT
CASSLATSGGAHTQYF
>-|TRBJ1-5|TRBV7-8|-
TGTGCCAGCAGCCCGGAAGGCCTAGGCAATCAGCCCCAGCATTTT
CASSPEGLGNQPQHF
>-|TRBJ2-7|TRBV5-1|-
TGCGCCAGCAGCTTGGATAGCTGGCAGCAGTACTTC
CASSLDSWQQYF
>-|TRBJ1-1|TRBV18|-
TGTGCCAGCTCACCTCTGAGGTTGGCGGTGAACACTGAAGCTTTCTTT
CASSPLRLAVNTEAFF
>-|TRBJ1-1|TRBV18|once
TGTGCCAGCTCACCACCAGGGGACACTGAAGCTTTCTTT
CASSPPGDTEAFF
>-|TRBJ2-5|TRBV5-5|-
TGTGCCAGCAGCCTGGGGTCGGGCGGGGCACAAGAGACCCAGTACTTC
CASSLGSGGAQETQYF
>TRBD1|TRBJ1-2|TRBV4-1|-
TGCGCCAGCAGCCAGAACCAGGGGGCCTACAATGGCTACACCTTC
CASSQNQGAYNGYTF
>-|TRBJ1-5|TRBV6-1|once
TGTGCCAGCAGTACGACAGTATATAGCAATCAGCCCCAGCATTTT
CASSTTVYSNQPQHF
>-|TRBJ1-2|TRBV4-1|-
TGCGCCAGCAGCCAAGATTCAGGGAACTACACCTTC
CASSQDSGNYTF
>TRBD1|TRBJ2-7|TRBV10-1|few
TGCGCCAGCAGCGAGGGGACAGGAGCCTCCTACGAGCAGTACTTC
CASSEGTGASYEQYF
>-|TRBJ2-5|TRBV6-5|-
TGTGCCAGCAGTTCCGGGGGTGGCAGGGAGACCCAGTACTTC
CASSSGGGRETQYF
>TRBD2|TRBJ2-4|TRBV2|-
TGTGCCAGCAGTACTAGACTAGCTTTAAACATTCAGTACTTC
CASSTRLALNIQYF
>-|TRBJ2-1|TRBV4-1|-
TGCGCCAGCAGCCAAATCCTGGCCTCCTACAATGAGCAGTTCTTC
CASSQILASYNEQFF
>TRBD1|TRBJ1-4|TRBV6-5|-
TGTGCCAGCAGTTCCGGACAGGGAATCTGGGAAAAACTGTTTTTT
CASSSGQGIWEKLFF
>TRBD1|TRBJ2-3|TRBV5-4|-
TGTGCCAGCAGCACCCAGACAGGGGCGGACACAGATACGCAGTATTTT
CASSTQTGADTDTQYF
>TRBD1|TRBJ1-5|TRBV10-3|-
TGTGCCATCAGTGGTTCCGGGACAGGGGTTTTTGAGCCCCAGCATTTT
CAISGSGTGVFEPQHF
>TRBD1|TRBJ2-7|TRBV10-3|-
TGTGCCATCAGTCCGGGACAGGCTTTCCGCGAGCAGTACTTC
CAISPGQAFREQYF
>-|TRBJ2-7|TRBV20-1|once
TGCAGTGCTGCCAGGGGCGAGCAGTACTTC
CSAARGEQYF
>TRBD1|TRBJ2-5|TRBV6-1|-
TGTGCCAGCAGTGATATGGCAGGGGGCGAGGAGACCCAGTACTTC
CASSDMAGGEETQYF
>TRBD1|TRBJ2-1|TRBV4-1|-
TGCGCCAGCAGCCCACCTACCGGGACAGGGGTTTATGGTGAGCAGTTCTTC
CASSPPTGTGVYGEQFF
>TRBD1|TRBJ2-1|TRBV7-8|-
TGTGCCAGCAGCTTAGGAGCCGACAGGGTCGGCAATGAGCAGTTCTTC
CASSLGADRVGNEQFF
>-|TRBJ1-1|TRBV5-1|-
TGCGCCAGTACCTCGACAGGTCGGCGGACTGAAGCTTTCTTT
CASTSTGRRTEAFF
>TRBD1|TRBJ1-6|TRBV6-5|-
TGTGCCAGCAGTACCCTGACAGGGTGGGATTCACCCCTCCACTTT
CASSTLTGWDSPLHF
>-|TRBJ2-3|TRBV6-1|-
TGTGCCAGCAGCGTCGACAGCCTAACAGATACGCAGTATTTT
CASSVDSLTDTQYF
>-|TRBJ1-5|TRBV6-1|-
TGTGCCAGCAGTGAACCAGGGCCCAATCAGCCCCAGCATTTT
CASSEPGPNQPQHF
>-|TRBJ2-5|TRBV27|-
TGTGCCGCCCCGGGTGTTTGTGAGACCCAGTACTTC
CAAPGVCETQYF
>-|TRBJ1-2|TRBV5-5|-
TGTGCCAGCAGCCCAGGACAGCCGAGTTCGGAAGGCTACACCTTC
CASSPGQPSSEGYTF
>TRBD1|TRBJ1-2|TRBV10-3|-
TGTGCCACCACCCCGGGACAGGGTCAAGGCTATGGCTACACCTTC
CATTPGQGQGYGYTF
>TRBD2|TRBJ2-3|TRBV10-3|-
TGTGCCATCAGTGAGTGGCCAGCGGGGGGCACCACAGATACGCAGTATTTT
CAISEWPAGGTTDTQYF
>-|TRBJ1-6|TRBV5-1|few
TGCGCCAGCAGCTTGCTGGGAGCGGTTAATTCACCCCTCCACTTT
CASSLLGAVNSPLHF
>-|TRBJ2-7|TRBV30|few
TGTGCCTGGAGTAGGAGTTACGAGCAGTACTTC
CAWSRSYEQYF
>-|TRBJ2-3|TRBV5-6|-
TGTGCCAGCAGCTTGGAGGGGGGGCCTTCAGATACGCAGTATTTT
CASSLEGGPSDTQYF
>TRBD1|TRBJ1-5|TRBV5-1|-
TGCGCCAGCAGCTTATGGACAGGACCCAATCAGCCCCAGCATTTT
CASSLWTGPNQPQHF
>-|TRBJ2-1|TRBV6-5|-
TGTGCCAGCAGTTTGCTACAGGGTGGGGTCAATGAGCAGTTCTTC
CASSLLQGGVNEQFF
>-|TRBJ1-5|TRBV27|few
TGTGCCAGCAGTTTAGGGGGACACAATCAGCCCCAGCATTTT
CASSLGGHNQPQHF
>-|TRBJ2-7|TRBV12-2|-
TGTGCAAGTCGGACCGGGACTAGCGGGGATTACGAGCAGTACTTC
CASRTGTSGDYEQYF
>-|TRBJ1-2|TRBV5-4|few
TGTGCCAGCAGCCTCGAGGTTTATGGCTACACCTTC
CASSLEVYGYTF
>-|TRBJ1-1|TRBV5-1|-
TGCGCCAGCAGCTCTGCAGGTGGCACTGAAGCTTTCTTT
CASSSAGGTEAFF
>TRBD1|TRBJ1-3|TRBV10-2|-
TGCGCCAGCACGAGCCGACAGGGGGAAATCGGAGAGGCCATATATTTT
CASTSRQGEIGEAIYF
>-|TRBJ1-1|TRBV7-9|-
TGTGCCAGCACTGGTCTGATACAGGGACTAACTGAAGCTTTCTTT
CASTGLIQGLTEAFF
>-|TRBJ1-1|TRBV10-3|-
TGTGCCATCAGTGAGTCCGGTAACAGGGCACGGAACACTGAAGCTTTCTTT
CAISESGNRARNTEAFF
>-|TRBJ1-1|TRBV2|once
TGTGCCAGCAGTGAAGCGCTTCTCGGAGTGTCCACTGAAGCTTTCTTT
CASSEALLGVSTEAFF
>TRBD1|TRBJ1-6|TRBV19|-
TGTGCCAGCAACAGGGGGCGGAATTCTAATTCACCCCTCCACTTT
CASNRGRNSNSPLHF
>-|TRBJ1-6|TRBV6-4|-
TGTGCCAGCAGTGACGACCGGCGGTATAATTCACCCCTCCACTTT
CASSDDRRYNSPLHF
>-|TRBJ1-1|TRBV7-9|-
TGTGCCGCCGCCGGGAGGCTGACTCTTCCTGGGAACACTGAAGCTTTCTTT
CAAAGRLTLPGNTEAFF
>TRBD1|TRBJ1-1|TRBV6-1|-
TGTGCCAGCAGCGACTCGACAGGGGGGAACACTGAAGCTTTCTTT
CASSDSTGGNTEAFF